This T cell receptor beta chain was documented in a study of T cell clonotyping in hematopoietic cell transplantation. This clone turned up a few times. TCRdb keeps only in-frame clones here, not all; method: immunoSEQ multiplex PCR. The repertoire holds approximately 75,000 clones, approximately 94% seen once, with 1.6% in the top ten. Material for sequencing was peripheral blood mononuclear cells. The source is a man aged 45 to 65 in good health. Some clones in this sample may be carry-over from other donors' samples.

The CDR3 loop is CSVRATGTPNTEAFF. The CDR3 DNA is TGCAGCGTTCGAGCGACCGGGACACCGAACACTGAAGCTTTCTTT. The J gene is TRBJ1-1, the V gene TRBV29-1; TRBD1 is a possible D gene (6 bases). This CDR3 contains 15 residues. Germline V gene sequence: CDR1 SQVTM, CDR2 ANQGSEA. Trimming took 5 bases from V and 1 from J, leaving 17 bases between them.